Listed below are T cell receptor beta chains from one sample, sequenced in a study of CD8 T cells in Susac syndrome. From the immunoSEQ multiplex PCR reads, TCRdb called clonotypes with MiXCR, one entry per CDR3 protein. Here the sample spans under 200,000 distinct CDR3 sequences, about 93% being singletons. Sample: CD4+ T cells from PBMCs. The receptors come from a human donor in good health. The CDR3 runs from the conserved cysteine through the conserved F or W. The order of the fields is clone size, V gene, J gene, D gene, CDR3 protein, CDR3 DNA. A D gene is named only where the DNA matches it firmly. Clone size is given for some rows only: seen once, a few or many times, or a class if the clone is expanded.

abundance: .
v_gene: TRBV29-1
j_gene: TRBJ2-7
d_gene: .
CDR3aa: CSVVGRAGQFEQYF
CDR3nt: TGCAGCGTTGTTGGGCGCGCAGGGCAGTTCGAGCAGTACTTC

abundance: .
v_gene: TRBV12-3/TRBV12-4
j_gene: TRBJ2-3
d_gene: TRBD2
CDR3aa: CASSSAGGSEYF
CDR3nt: TGTGCCAGCAGTTCAGCGGGGGGCTCTGAGTATTTT

abundance: .
v_gene: TRBV20-1
j_gene: TRBJ2-5
d_gene: TRBD1
CDR3aa: CSAREDRGLGETQYF
CDR3nt: TGCAGTGCTAGAGAGGACAGGGGCCTAGGAGAGACCCAGTACTTC

abundance: .
v_gene: TRBV15
j_gene: TRBJ1-5
d_gene: .
CDR3aa: CGTGQRNQPQHF
CDR3nt: TGTGGCACCGGACAGAGAAATCAGCCCCAGCATTTT

abundance: .
v_gene: TRBV20-1
j_gene: TRBJ2-5
d_gene: TRBD2
CDR3aa: CSAPRGGLGETQYF
CDR3nt: TGCAGTGCTCCCCGGGGGGGCCTCGGGGAGACCCAGTACTTC

abundance: .
v_gene: TRBV7-2
j_gene: TRBJ1-1
d_gene: .
CDR3aa: CASSLRVGGMGEAFF
CDR3nt: TGTGCCAGCAGCTTAAGGGTGGGAGGTATGGGTGAAGCTTTCTTT

abundance: .
v_gene: TRBV18
j_gene: TRBJ2-3
d_gene: TRBD2
CDR3aa: CASSPAGLADTQYF
CDR3nt: TGTGCCAGCTCACCAGCGGGACTAGCAGATACGCAGTATTTT

abundance: .
v_gene: TRBV30
j_gene: TRBJ1-5
d_gene: .
CDR3aa: CALISEGGNQPQHF
CDR3nt: TGTGCCTTGATCAGCGAAGGGGGCAATCAGCCCCAGCATTTT

abundance: .
v_gene: TRBV11-2
j_gene: TRBJ1-1
d_gene: TRBD1
CDR3aa: CASSSYRGGRNTEAFF
CDR3nt: TGTGCCAGCAGCTCCTACAGGGGCGGGAGGAACACTGAAGCTTTCTTT

abundance: .
v_gene: TRBV6-2/TRBV6-3
j_gene: TRBJ2-7
d_gene: TRBD1
CDR3aa: CASRLQGAVYEQYF
CDR3nt: TGTGCCAGCAGATTACAGGGGGCTGTGTACGAGCAGTACTTC

abundance: .
v_gene: TRBV18
j_gene: TRBJ2-7
d_gene: TRBD1
CDR3aa: CASSPTGQATYEQYF
CDR3nt: TGTGCCAGCTCACCAACTGGACAGGCCACCTACGAGCAGTACTTC

abundance: .
v_gene: TRBV28
j_gene: TRBJ1-2
d_gene: .
CDR3aa: CASNRSNRNYGYTF
CDR3nt: TGTGCCAGCAACAGGTCGAACCGGAACTATGGCTACACCTTC

abundance: .
v_gene: TRBV7-2
j_gene: TRBJ2-6
d_gene: TRBD1
CDR3aa: CASSKVAGTGYSGANVLTF
CDR3nt: TGTGCCAGCAGCAAAGTGGCCGGGACAGGGTATTCTGGGGCCAACGTCCTGACTTTC

abundance: once
v_gene: TRBV29-1
j_gene: TRBJ2-1
d_gene: TRBD1
CDR3aa: CSYDRDSYNEQFF
CDR3nt: TGCAGCTACGACAGGGACTCCTACAATGAGCAGTTCTTC

abundance: .
v_gene: TRBV11-2
j_gene: TRBJ2-5
d_gene: TRBD1
CDR3aa: CASSSRTGPETQYF
CDR3nt: TGTGCCAGCAGCTCGAGGACAGGGCCGGAGACCCAGTACTTC

abundance: .
v_gene: TRBV3-1
j_gene: TRBJ1-2
d_gene: .
CDR3aa: CASSQDEGNGALYGYTF
CDR3nt: TGTGCCAGCAGCCAAGATGAGGGGAACGGCGCACTCTATGGCTACACCTTC

abundance: .
v_gene: TRBV4-3
j_gene: TRBJ1-4
d_gene: .
CDR3aa: CASSQGPDSEKLFF
CDR3nt: TGCGCCAGCAGCCAAGGCCCCGACAGTGAAAAACTGTTTTTT

abundance: .
v_gene: TRBV7-2
j_gene: TRBJ2-3
d_gene: TRBD2
CDR3aa: CASSLELARADTQYF
CDR3nt: TGTGCCAGCAGCTTAGAACTAGCGCGAGCAGATACGCAGTATTTT

abundance: once
v_gene: TRBV3-1
j_gene: TRBJ2-3
d_gene: .
CDR3aa: CASSQDGASTDTQYF
CDR3nt: TGTGCCAGCAGCCAAGACGGGGCCAGCACAGATACGCAGTATTTT

abundance: .
v_gene: TRBV20-1
j_gene: TRBJ1-1
d_gene: .
CDR3aa: CSARGSPDTEAFF
CDR3nt: TGCAGTGCTAGGGGCTCTCCGGACACTGAAGCTTTCTTT

abundance: .
v_gene: TRBV20-1
j_gene: TRBJ1-2
d_gene: .
CDR3aa: CSARGQAGDGYTF
CDR3nt: TGCAGTGCTAGAGGGCAGGCTGGGGATGGCTACACCTTC

abundance: .
v_gene: TRBV13
j_gene: TRBJ2-1
d_gene: .
CDR3aa: CASSLQYNEQFF
CDR3nt: TGTGCCAGCAGCTTACAGTACAATGAGCAGTTCTTC

abundance: .
v_gene: TRBV9
j_gene: TRBJ2-3
d_gene: .
CDR3aa: CASSEGPPGDTQYF
CDR3nt: TGTGCCAGCAGCGAGGGACCCCCGGGAGATACGCAGTATTTT

abundance: .
v_gene: TRBV29-1
j_gene: TRBJ1-2
d_gene: .
CDR3aa: CSVERQELSYGYTF
CDR3nt: TGCAGCGTTGAAAGACAGGAGCTATCCTATGGCTACACCTTC

abundance: .
v_gene: TRBV4-3
j_gene: TRBJ2-3
d_gene: TRBD1
CDR3aa: CASSQSDRGNTQYF
CDR3nt: TGCGCCAGCAGCCAATCGGACAGGGGGAATACGCAGTATTTT

abundance: .
v_gene: TRBV5-1
j_gene: TRBJ2-5
d_gene: .
CDR3aa: CASGAQETQYF
CDR3nt: TGCGCCAGCGGGGCCCAAGAGACCCAGTACTTC

abundance: .
v_gene: TRBV29-1
j_gene: TRBJ1-1
d_gene: .
CDR3aa: CSVDGTGWDMNTEAFF
CDR3nt: TGCAGCGTTGATGGAACAGGATGGGACATGAACACTGAAGCTTTCTTT

abundance: .
v_gene: TRBV24-1
j_gene: TRBJ2-3
d_gene: .
CDR3aa: CATGEPSTDTQYF
CDR3nt: TGTGCCACCGGGGAACCTAGCACAGATACGCAGTATTTT

abundance: .
v_gene: TRBV12-3/TRBV12-4
j_gene: TRBJ2-1
d_gene: .
CDR3aa: CASSLGQGSNEQFF
CDR3nt: TGTGCCAGCAGTTTAGGCCAGGGGTCGAATGAGCAGTTCTTC

abundance: once
v_gene: TRBV6-4
j_gene: TRBJ2-3
d_gene: .
CDR3aa: CASGTPGSDTQYF
CDR3nt: TGTGCCAGCGGGACCCCAGGATCAGATACGCAGTATTTT

abundance: .
v_gene: TRBV12-3/TRBV12-4
j_gene: TRBJ2-7
d_gene: TRBD2
CDR3aa: CASSLAQGLAGGRYEQYF
CDR3nt: TGTGCCAGCAGTTTAGCCCAAGGACTAGCGGGGGGAAGATACGAGCAGTACTTC

abundance: .
v_gene: TRBV15
j_gene: TRBJ1-2
d_gene: .
CDR3aa: CATSRDRVATGYTF
CDR3nt: TGTGCCACCAGCAGAGATCGAGTGGCCACAGGCTACACCTTC

abundance: .
v_gene: TRBV12-5
j_gene: TRBJ2-1
d_gene: TRBD1
CDR3aa: CASGPQGANEQFF
CDR3nt: TGTGCTAGTGGTCCTCAGGGGGCTAATGAGCAGTTCTTC

abundance: once
v_gene: TRBV15
j_gene: TRBJ1-1
d_gene: .
CDR3aa: CATSSLGSTEAFF
CDR3nt: TGTGCCACCAGCAGCCTAGGGTCAACTGAAGCTTTCTTT

abundance: .
v_gene: TRBV20-1
j_gene: TRBJ1-3
d_gene: TRBD1
CDR3aa: CSTGDSGNTIYF
CDR3nt: TGCAGTACAGGGGACTCTGGAAACACCATATATTTT

abundance: once
v_gene: TRBV29-1
j_gene: TRBJ2-5
d_gene: TRBD2
CDR3aa: CSVHGLAGYGETQYF
CDR3nt: TGCAGCGTGCACGGACTAGCGGGGTACGGTGAGACCCAGTACTTC

abundance: .
v_gene: TRBV11-2
j_gene: TRBJ1-6
d_gene: .
CDR3aa: CASSITDKGSPLHF
CDR3nt: TGTGCCAGCAGCATCACTGATAAGGGATCACCCCTCCACTTT

abundance: .
v_gene: TRBV19
j_gene: TRBJ2-7
d_gene: .
CDR3aa: CASSSGTEVGEQYF
CDR3nt: TGTGCCAGTAGTTCCGGGACTGAGGTCGGAGAGCAGTACTTC

abundance: .
v_gene: TRBV6-2/TRBV6-3
j_gene: TRBJ2-1
d_gene: .
CDR3aa: CASSQHPNEQFF
CDR3nt: TGTGCCAGCAGCCAACATCCTAATGAGCAGTTCTTC

abundance: .
v_gene: TRBV20-1
j_gene: TRBJ2-3
d_gene: .
CDR3aa: CSARDGGRGDTQYF
CDR3nt: TGCAGTGCTAGAGATGGGGGCCGGGGAGATACGCAGTATTTT

abundance: once
v_gene: TRBV15
j_gene: TRBJ2-5
d_gene: .
CDR3aa: CATSRPTGLQETQYF
CDR3nt: TGTGCCACCAGCAGGCCGACAGGACTTCAAGAGACCCAGTACTTC

abundance: once
v_gene: TRBV20-1
j_gene: TRBJ2-5
d_gene: .
CDR3aa: CSARDIQAYLGAQYF
CDR3nt: TGCAGTGCTAGAGATATTCAAGCCTACTTGGGGGCCCAGTACTTC

abundance: .
v_gene: TRBV29-1
j_gene: TRBJ2-1
d_gene: TRBD2
CDR3aa: CSGGGVSYNEQFF
CDR3nt: TGCAGCGGTGGGGGGGTCTCCTACAATGAGCAGTTCTTC

abundance: .
v_gene: TRBV7-3
j_gene: TRBJ2-1
d_gene: TRBD2
CDR3aa: CASSQERGPYNEQFF
CDR3nt: TGCGCCAGCAGCCAAGAGCGGGGGCCTTACAATGAGCAGTTCTTC

abundance: .
v_gene: TRBV19
j_gene: TRBJ1-1
d_gene: .
CDR3aa: CASSPLQGAAFF
CDR3nt: TGTGCCAGTAGTCCCTTACAGGGTGCAGCTTTCTTT

abundance: .
v_gene: TRBV10-3
j_gene: TRBJ1-5
d_gene: .
CDR3aa: CAISEATPGQPQHF
CDR3nt: TGTGCCATCAGTGAGGCGACCCCCGGGCAGCCCCAGCATTTT

abundance: once
v_gene: TRBV20-1
j_gene: TRBJ2-2
d_gene: TRBD2
CDR3aa: CSARAGGGAGAGELFF
CDR3nt: TGCAGTGCTAGAGCTGGCGGGGGGGCTGGAGCCGGGGAGCTGTTTTTT

abundance: .
v_gene: TRBV7-8
j_gene: TRBJ2-7
d_gene: .
CDR3aa: CASSLAVGASYEQYF
CDR3nt: TGTGCCAGCAGCTTAGCGGTCGGGGCTTCCTACGAGCAGTACTTC

abundance: once
v_gene: TRBV29-1
j_gene: TRBJ2-5
d_gene: .
CDR3aa: CSVSVGRGETQYF
CDR3nt: TGCAGCGTCTCCGTTGGACGTGGAGAGACCCAGTACTTC

abundance: .
v_gene: TRBV6-2/TRBV6-3
j_gene: TRBJ2-3
d_gene: TRBD2
CDR3aa: CASTRASAGLTDTQYF
CDR3nt: TGTGCCAGCACTAGGGCGTCAGCGGGGCTCACAGATACGCAGTATTTT